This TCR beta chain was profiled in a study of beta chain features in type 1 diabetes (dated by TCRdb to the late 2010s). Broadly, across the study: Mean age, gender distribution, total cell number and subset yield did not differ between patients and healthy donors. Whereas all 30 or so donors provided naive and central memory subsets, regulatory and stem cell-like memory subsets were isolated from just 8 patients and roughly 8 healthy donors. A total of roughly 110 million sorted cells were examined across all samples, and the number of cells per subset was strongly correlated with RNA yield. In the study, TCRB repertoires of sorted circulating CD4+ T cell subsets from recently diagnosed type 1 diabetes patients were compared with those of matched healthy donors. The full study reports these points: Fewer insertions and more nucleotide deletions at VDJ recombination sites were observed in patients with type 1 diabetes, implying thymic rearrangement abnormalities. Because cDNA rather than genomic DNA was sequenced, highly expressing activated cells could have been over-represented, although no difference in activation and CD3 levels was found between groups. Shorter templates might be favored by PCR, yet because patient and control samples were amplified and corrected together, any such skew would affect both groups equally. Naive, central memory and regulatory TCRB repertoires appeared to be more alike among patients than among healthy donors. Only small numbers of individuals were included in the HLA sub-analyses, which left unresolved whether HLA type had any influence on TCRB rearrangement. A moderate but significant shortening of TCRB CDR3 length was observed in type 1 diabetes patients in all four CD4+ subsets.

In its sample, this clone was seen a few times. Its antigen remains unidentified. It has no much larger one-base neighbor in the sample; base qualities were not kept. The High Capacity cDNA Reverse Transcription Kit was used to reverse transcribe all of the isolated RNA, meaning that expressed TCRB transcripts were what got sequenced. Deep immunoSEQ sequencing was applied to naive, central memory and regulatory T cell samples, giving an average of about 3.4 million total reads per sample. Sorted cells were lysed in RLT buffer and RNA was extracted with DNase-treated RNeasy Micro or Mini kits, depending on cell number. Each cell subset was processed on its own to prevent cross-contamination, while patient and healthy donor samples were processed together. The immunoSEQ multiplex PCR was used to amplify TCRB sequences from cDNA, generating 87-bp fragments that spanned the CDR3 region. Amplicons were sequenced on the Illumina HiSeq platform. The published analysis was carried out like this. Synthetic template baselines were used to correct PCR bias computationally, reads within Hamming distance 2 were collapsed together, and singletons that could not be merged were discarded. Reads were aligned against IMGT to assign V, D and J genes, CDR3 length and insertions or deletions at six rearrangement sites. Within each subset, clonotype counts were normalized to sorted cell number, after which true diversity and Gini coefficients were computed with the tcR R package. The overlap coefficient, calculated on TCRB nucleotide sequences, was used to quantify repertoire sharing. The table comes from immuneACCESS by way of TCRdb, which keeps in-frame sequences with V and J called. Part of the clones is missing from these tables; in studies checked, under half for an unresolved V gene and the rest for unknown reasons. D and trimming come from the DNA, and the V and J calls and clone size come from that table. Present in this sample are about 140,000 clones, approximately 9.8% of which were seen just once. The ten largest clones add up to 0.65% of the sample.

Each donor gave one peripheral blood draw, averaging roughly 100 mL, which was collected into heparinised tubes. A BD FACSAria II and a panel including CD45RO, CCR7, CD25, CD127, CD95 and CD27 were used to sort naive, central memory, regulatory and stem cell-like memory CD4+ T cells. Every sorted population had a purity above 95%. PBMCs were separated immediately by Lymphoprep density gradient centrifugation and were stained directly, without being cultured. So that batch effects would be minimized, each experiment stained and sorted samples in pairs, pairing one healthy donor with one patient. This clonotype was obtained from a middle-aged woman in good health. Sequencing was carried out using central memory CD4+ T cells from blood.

The DNA sequence is TGTGCCAGCAGGGTCACAATGAACACTGAAGCTTTCTTT. Translated, this gives CASRVTMNTEAFF. The chain is made from TRBV6-1 and TRBJ1-1; too little of a D gene remains to name it. CDR1 and CDR2 are drawn from the germline V gene: MNHNS, SASEGT. The CDR3 numbers 13 residues from cysteine through phenylalanine. Only the CDR3 portion is preserved as DNA: 39 bases, with reading frame beginning at the first base. Trimming takes 6 bases from V and 0 bases from J, and the germline ends sit 8 bases apart.